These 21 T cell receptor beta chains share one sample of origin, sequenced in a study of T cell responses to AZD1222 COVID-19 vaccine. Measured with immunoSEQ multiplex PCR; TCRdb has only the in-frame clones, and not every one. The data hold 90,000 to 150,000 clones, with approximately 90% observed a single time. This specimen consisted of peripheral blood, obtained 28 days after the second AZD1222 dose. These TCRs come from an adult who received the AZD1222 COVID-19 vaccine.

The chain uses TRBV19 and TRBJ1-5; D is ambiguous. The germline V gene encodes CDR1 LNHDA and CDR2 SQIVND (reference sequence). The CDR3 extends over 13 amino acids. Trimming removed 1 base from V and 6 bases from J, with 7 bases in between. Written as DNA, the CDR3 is TGTGCCAGTAGTATAGGGGGAGTTCAGCCCCAGCATTTT. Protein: CASSIGGVQPQHF.

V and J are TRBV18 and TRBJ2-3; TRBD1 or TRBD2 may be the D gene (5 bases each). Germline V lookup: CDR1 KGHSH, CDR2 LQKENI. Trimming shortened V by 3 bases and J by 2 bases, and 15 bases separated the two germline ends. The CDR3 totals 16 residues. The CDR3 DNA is TGTGCCAGCTCACCTCTGACAGCGGCCTTCACAGATACGCAGTATTTT. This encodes CASSPLTAAFTDTQYF.

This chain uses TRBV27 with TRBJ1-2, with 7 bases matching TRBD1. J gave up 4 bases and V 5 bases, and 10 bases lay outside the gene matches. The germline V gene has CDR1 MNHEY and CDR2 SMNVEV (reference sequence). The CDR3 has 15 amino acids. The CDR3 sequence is CASSPLDRDAYGYTF. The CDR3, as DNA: TGTGCCAGCAGTCCGCTCGACAGGGACGCCTATGGCTACACCTTC.

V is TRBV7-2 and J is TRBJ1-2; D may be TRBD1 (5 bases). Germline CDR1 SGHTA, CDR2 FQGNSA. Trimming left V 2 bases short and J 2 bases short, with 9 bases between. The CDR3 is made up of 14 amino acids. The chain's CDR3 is CASSLFEGNYGYTF. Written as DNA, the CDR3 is TGTGCCAGCAGCTTATTCGAGGGGAACTATGGCTACACCTTC.

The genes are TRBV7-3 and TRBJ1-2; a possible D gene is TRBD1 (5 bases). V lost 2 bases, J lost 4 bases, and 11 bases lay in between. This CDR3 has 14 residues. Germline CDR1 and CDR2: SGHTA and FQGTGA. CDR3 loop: CASSLDGGSYGYTF. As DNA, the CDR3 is TGTGCCAGCAGCTTAGACGGGGGGAGCTATGGCTACACCTTC.

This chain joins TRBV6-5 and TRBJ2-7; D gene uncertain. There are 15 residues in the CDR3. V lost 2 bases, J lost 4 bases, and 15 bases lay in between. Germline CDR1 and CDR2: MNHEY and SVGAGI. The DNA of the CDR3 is TGTGCCAGCAGTTACATTGAGGTGGCACGGTACGAGCAGTACTTC. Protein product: CASSYIEVARYEQYF.

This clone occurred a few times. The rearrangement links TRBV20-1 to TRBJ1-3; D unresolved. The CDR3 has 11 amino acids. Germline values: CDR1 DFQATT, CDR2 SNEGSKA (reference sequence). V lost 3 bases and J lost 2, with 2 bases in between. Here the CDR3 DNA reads TGCAGTGCTAGTGCTGGAAACACCATATATTTT. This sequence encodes CSASAGNTIYF.

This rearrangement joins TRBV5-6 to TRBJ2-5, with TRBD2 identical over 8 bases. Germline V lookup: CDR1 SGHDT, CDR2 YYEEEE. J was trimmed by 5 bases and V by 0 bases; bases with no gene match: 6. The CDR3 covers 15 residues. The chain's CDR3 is CASSLAGGIQETQYF. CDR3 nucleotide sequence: TGTGCCAGCAGCTTGGCGGGGGGGATCCAGGAGACCCAGTACTTC.

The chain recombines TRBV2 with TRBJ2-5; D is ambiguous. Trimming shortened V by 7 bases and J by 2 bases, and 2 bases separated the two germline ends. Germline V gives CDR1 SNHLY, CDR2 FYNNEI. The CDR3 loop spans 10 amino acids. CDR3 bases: TGTGCCAGCAAACAAGAGACCCAGTACTTC. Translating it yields CASKQETQYF.

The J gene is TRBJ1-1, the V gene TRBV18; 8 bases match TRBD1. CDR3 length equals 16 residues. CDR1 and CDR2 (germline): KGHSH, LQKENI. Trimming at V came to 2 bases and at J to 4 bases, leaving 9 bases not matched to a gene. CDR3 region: CASSPITGQGGTEAFF. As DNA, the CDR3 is TGTGCCAGCTCACCAATCACCGGACAGGGCGGCACTGAAGCTTTCTTT.

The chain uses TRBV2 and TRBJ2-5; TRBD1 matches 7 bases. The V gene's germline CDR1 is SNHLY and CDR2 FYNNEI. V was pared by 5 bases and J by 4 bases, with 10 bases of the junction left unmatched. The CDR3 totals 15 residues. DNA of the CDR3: TGTGCCAGCAGTCCCTACCTAGGGGGCGGAGAGACCCAGTACTTC. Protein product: CASSPYLGGGETQYF.

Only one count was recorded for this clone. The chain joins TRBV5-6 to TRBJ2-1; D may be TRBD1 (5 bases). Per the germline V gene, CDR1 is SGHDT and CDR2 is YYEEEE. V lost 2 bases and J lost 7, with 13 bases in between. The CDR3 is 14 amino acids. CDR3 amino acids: CASSFDSSRNEQFF. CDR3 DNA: TGTGCCAGCAGCTTTGACAGCTCTCGGAATGAGCAGTTCTTC. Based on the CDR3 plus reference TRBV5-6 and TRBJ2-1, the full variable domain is DAGVTQSPTHLIKTRGQQVTLRCSPKSGHDTVSWYQQALGQGPQFIFQYYEEEERQRGNFPDRFSGHQFPNYSSELNVNALLLGDSALYLCASSFDSSRNEQFFGPGTRLTVL.

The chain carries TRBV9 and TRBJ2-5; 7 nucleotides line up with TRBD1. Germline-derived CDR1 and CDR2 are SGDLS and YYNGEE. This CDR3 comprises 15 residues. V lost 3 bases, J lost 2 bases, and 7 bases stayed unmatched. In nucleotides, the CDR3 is TGTGCCAGCAGCGGACCGGGACAGTCGCAAGAGACCCAGTACTTC. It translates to CASSGPGQSQETQYF. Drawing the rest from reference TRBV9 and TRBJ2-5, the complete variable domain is DSGVTQTPKHLITATGQRVTLRCSPRSGDLSVYWYQQSLDQGLQFLIQYYNGEERAKGNILERFSAQQFPDLHSELNLSSLELGDSALYFCASSGPGQSQETQYFGPGTRLLVL.

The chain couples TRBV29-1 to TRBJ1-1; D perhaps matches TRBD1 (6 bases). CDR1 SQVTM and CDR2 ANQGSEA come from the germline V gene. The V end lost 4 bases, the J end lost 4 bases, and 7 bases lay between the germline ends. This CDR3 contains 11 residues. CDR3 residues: CSVGGGTEAFF. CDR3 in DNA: TGCAGCGTTGGAGGGGGCACTGAAGCTTTCTTT. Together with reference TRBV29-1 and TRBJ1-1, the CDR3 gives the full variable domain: SAVISQKPSRDICQRGTSLTIQCQVDSQVTMMFWYRQQPGQSLTLIATANQGSEATYESGFVIDKFPISRPNLTFSTLTVSNMSPEDSSIYLCSVGGGTEAFFGQGTRLTVV.

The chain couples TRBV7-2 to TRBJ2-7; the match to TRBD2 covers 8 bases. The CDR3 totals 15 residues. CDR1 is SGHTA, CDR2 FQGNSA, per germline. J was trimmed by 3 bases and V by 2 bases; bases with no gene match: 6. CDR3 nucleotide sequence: TGTGCCAGCAGCTTAAAGGCGGGGGGAAACTACGAGCAGTACTTC. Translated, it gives CASSLKAGGNYEQYF.

The CDR3 region is CASFSGYSSYNEQFF. DNA for the CDR3: TGTGCCAGTTTTAGCGGGTACAGCTCCTACAATGAGCAGTTCTTC. The chain uses TRBV2 and TRBJ2-1; 7 bases line up with TRBD2. Trimming cost V 9 bases and J 0 bases; bases outside gene matches: 8. The germline gives CDR1 SNHLY, CDR2 FYNNEI. This CDR3 is built from 15 residues.

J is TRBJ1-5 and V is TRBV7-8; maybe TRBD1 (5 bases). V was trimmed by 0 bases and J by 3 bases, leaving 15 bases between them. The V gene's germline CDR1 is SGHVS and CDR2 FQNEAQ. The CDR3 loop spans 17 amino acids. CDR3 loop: CASSLAGDRRDNQPQHF. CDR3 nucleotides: TGTGCCAGCAGCTTAGCGGGGGACCGTCGAGACAATCAGCCCCAGCATTTT.

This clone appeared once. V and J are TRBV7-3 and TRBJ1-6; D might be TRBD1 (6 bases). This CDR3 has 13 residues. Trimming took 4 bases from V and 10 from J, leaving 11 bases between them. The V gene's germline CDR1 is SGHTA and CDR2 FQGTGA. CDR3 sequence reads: CASSSIQGSPLHF. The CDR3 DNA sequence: TGTGCCAGCAGCTCCATACAGGGCTCACCCCTCCACTTT.

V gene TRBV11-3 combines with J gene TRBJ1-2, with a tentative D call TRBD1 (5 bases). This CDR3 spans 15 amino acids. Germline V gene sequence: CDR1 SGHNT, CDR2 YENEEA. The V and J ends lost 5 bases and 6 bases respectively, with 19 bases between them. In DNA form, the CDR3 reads TGTGCCAGCAGCCACCGGGACCGAGATGAAGATGGCTACACCTTC. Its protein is CASSHRDRDEDGYTF.

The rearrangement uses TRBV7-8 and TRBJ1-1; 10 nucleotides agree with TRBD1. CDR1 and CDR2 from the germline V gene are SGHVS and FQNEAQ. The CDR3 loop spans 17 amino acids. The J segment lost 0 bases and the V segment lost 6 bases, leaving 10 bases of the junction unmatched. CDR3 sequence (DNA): TGTGCCAGCAGTTCTCGGTTGGGACAGGGGTTGAACACTGAAGCTTTCTTT. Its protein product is CASSSRLGQGLNTEAFF.

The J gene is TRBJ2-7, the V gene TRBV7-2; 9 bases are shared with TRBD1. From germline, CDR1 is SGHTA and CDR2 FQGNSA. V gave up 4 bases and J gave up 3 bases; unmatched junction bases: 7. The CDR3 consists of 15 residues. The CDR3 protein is CASSSAGTGSYEQYF. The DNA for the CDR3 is TGTGCCAGCAGCTCCGCCGGGACAGGGAGCTACGAGCAGTACTTC.